This T cell receptor beta chain emerged from a study of cytomegalovirus exposure and HLA in healthy donors. V lost 0 bases and J lost 6, with 12 bases in between. Germline assignment: CDR1 MNHEY and CDR2 SVGAGI. This CDR3 has 15 amino acids. Study-wide results and limits: In the 120 or so validation repertoires, about 94% of cluster scores exceeded 0, per a later analysis. Approximately 160 TCR beta chains were listed as cytomegalovirus-associated. As was reported, the classifier diagnosed cytomegalovirus status with high specificity and sensitivity.

Assay used: immunoSEQ multiplex PCR; TCRdb lists only in-frame clones, some missing. The data hold 160,000 or so clones, with 85% observed a single time. Worth noting for this clone: Its antigen is not identified.

The specimen was PBMCs. V is TRBV6-5 and J is TRBJ2-1; possible D gene TRBD2, 6 bases. The receptor was derived from a man aged 25 to 40 in good health and CMV-seropositive. CDR3 amino acids: CASSYSWRDGNEQFF. For the CDR3, the DNA is TGTGCCAGCAGTTACTCGTGGAGGGATGGCAATGAGCAGTTCTTC.